This T cell receptor beta chain was captured in a study of blood T cell repertoires in COVID-19. Data came from immunoSEQ multiplex PCR; TCRdb stores just in-frame clones and leaves some out. Of about 300,000 clones listed, around 89% were seen once; the top ten hold 3.5% to 4.5%. Grouping used clinical history reported by participants in a survey and questionnaire. The CDR3 length is 19 residues. The trim removed 4 bases at V and 0 bases at J, leaving 15 bases unmatched. CDR1 is MNHEY and CDR2 is SMNVEV in the germline V gene (reference sequence). This rearrangement joins TRBV27 to TRBJ2-4, with 7 bases aligning to TRBD1. The sequence derives from a woman under 30 with acute COVID-19. Sequencing was done on a sample of PBMCs or T cells enriched from blood (not recorded which). This CDR3 is CASSSYRGLKYLAKNIQYF. DNA for the CDR3: TGTGCCAGCAGTTCATACAGGGGCCTCAAGTATCTAGCCAAAAACATTCAGTACTTC.